Shown below are 30 T cell receptor beta chains from a single sample sequenced in a study of cytomegalovirus exposure and HLA in healthy donors. The PCR had 60 Vbeta and 13 Jbeta primers. Clones were read by immunoSEQ multiplex PCR, and TCRdb kept only the in-frame ones, dropping some. The sample lists around 100,000 clones, about 79% occurring once. Sequencing was carried out using PBMCs. These receptor sequences come from a female donor in good health and CMV-seropositive.

The V gene is TRBV7-9, the J gene TRBJ2-4, with 7 bases aligning to TRBD1. V lost 5 bases, J lost 5 bases, and 6 bases stayed unmatched. Per germline, CDR1 SEHNR and CDR2 FQNEAQ (reference sequence). The CDR3 extends over 14 amino acids. The CDR3 nucleotides read TGTGCCAGCAGCCCAACAGGGGAAGAAAACATTCAGTACTTC. The encoded protein is CASSPTGEENIQYF.

This chain joins TRBV19 and TRBJ1-1; D remains unclear. Looked up from germline, CDR1 is LNHDA and CDR2 is SQIVND (reference sequence). V was shortened by 9 bases and J by 3 bases, with 23 bases between the two germline ends. This CDR3 region has 16 residues. The CDR3 loop is CASALRHGPKDTEAFF. The CDR3 region has the DNA TGTGCCAGCGCCCTCCGACACGGCCCGAAGGACACTGAAGCTTTCTTT.

This chain links TRBV6-1 with TRBJ1-2, with D perhaps TRBD1 (5 bases). Germline V gives CDR1 MNHNS, CDR2 SASEGT. This CDR3 spans 15 amino acids. Trimming removed 7 bases at V and 4 bases at J, with 19 bases between. The CDR3 coding sequence is TGTGCCAGCAATCAAAAGGGGCCCCTTATCTATGGCTACACCTTC. Translated, it gives CASNQKGPLIYGYTF.

The J gene is TRBJ1-1, the V gene TRBV29-1, with TRBD1 matching 7 bases. V lost 6 bases and J lost 0; bases outside the gene matches: 4. CDR3 size: 13 residues. Germline loops: CDR1 SQVTM, CDR2 ANQGSEA. The CDR3 sequence: CSVRTGLNTEAFF. The DNA of the CDR3 is TGCAGCGTCCGGACAGGCTTGAACACTGAAGCTTTCTTT.

V usage is TRBV7-2 and J usage is TRBJ2-3; 12 nucleotides agree with TRBD2. In germline, CDR1 is SGHTA, CDR2 FQGNSA. V dropped 1 base and J dropped 4; count of bases not matched to a gene: 9. This CDR3 has 18 residues. This chain's CDR3 is CASSLGILLAGGADTQYF. The CDR3 DNA reads TGTGCCAGCAGCTTAGGGATCCTACTAGCGGGGGGCGCAGATACGCAGTATTTT.

This chain joins TRBV5-1 and TRBJ2-1; TRBD2 aligns across 8 bases. The length of the CDR3 is 17 residues. The V segment lost 4 bases and the J segment 6 bases; nucleotides outside the gene matches: 15. From germline, CDR1 is SGHRS and CDR2 YFSETQ. CDR3 DNA sequence: TGCGCCAGCAGCCCTAGCGACGGGACTAGGGTTGGCAATGAGCAGTTCTTC. This encodes CASSPSDGTRVGNEQFF.

V and J are TRBV30 and TRBJ1-2; 7 bases match TRBD1. Germline CDR1 is GTSNPN and CDR2 is SVGIG (reference sequence). V lost 3 bases to trimming and J lost 8 bases; unmatched junction nucleotides: 12. The CDR3 contains 14 residues. The CDR3 region has the DNA TGTGCCTGGAGGGTAACAGGGGCCCGGCGGGGCTACACCTTC. Protein: CAWRVTGARRGYTF.

The chain carries TRBV10-2 and TRBJ2-7, with 9 bases lining up with TRBD2. Germline lookup yields CDR1 WSHSY and CDR2 SAAADI. V was pared by 3 bases and J by 12 bases, with 3 bases of the junction left unmatched. There are 11 residues in the CDR3. The DNA for the CDR3 is TGCGCCAGCAGTGACCGACTAGCGGCGTACTTC. Residues: CASSDRLAAYF.

CDR3 DNA: TGTGCCAGCAGTCGCGACAGGAGCGGCTATGGCTACACCTTC. The encoded protein is CASSRDRSGYGYTF. The rearrangement links TRBV27 to TRBJ1-2, with a tentative D call TRBD1 (6 bases). With 5 bases removed from V and 4 bases from J, the gap between germline ends came to 14 bases. CDR1 MNHEY and CDR2 SMNVEV come from the germline V gene (reference sequence). CDR3 length: 14 residues.

Only a few counts were recorded for this clone. The chain carries TRBV9 and TRBJ1-6; 7 bases map to TRBD1. The CDR3 contains 14 residues. Per germline, CDR1 SGDLS and CDR2 YYNGEE. After removal of 2 bases from V and 7 bases from J, the junction contained 3 bases not matched to a gene. The CDR3 protein is CASSVTGYNSPLHF. DNA for the CDR3: TGTGCCAGCAGCGTGACAGGGTACAATTCACCCCTCCACTTT. Full variable domain (remainder filled in from reference TRBV9 and TRBJ1-6): DSGVTQTPKHLITATGQRVTLRCSPRSGDLSVYWYQQSLDQGLQFLIQYYNGEERAKGNILERFSAQQFPDLHSELNLSSLELGDSALYFCASSVTGYNSPLHFGNGTRLTVT.

J is TRBJ2-2 and V is TRBV10-1, with 7 bases fitting TRBD2. The J segment lost 3 bases and the V segment lost 6 bases, leaving 4 bases of the junction unmatched. This CDR3 has 14 residues. CDR1 is WNHNN and CDR2 is SYGVQD in the germline V gene (reference sequence). CDR3 in amino acids: CASRGTTDTGELFF. CDR3 sequence (DNA): TGCGCCAGCAGAGGGACTACAGACACCGGGGAGCTGTTTTTT.

V is TRBV7-6 and J is TRBJ2-5; 12 bases agree with TRBD2. After removal of 5 bases from V and 4 bases from J, the junction contained 8 bases not matched to a gene. Germline V gives CDR1 SGHVS, CDR2 FNYEAQ. This CDR3 has 16 residues. As DNA, the CDR3 is TGTGCCAGCAGCCCCCGGACTAGCGGGACGGGAGAGACCCAGTACTTC. Encoded protein: CASSPRTSGTGETQYF.

J is TRBJ1-1 and V is TRBV5-1; D is ambiguous. Germline assignment: CDR1 SGHRS and CDR2 YFSETQ. This CDR3 contains 18 residues. Trimming shortened V by 0 bases and J by 5 bases, and 23 bases separated the two germline ends. The chain's CDR3 is CASSLAGTVQTSWTEAFF. CDR3 nucleotides: TGCGCCAGCAGCTTGGCCGGCACAGTCCAGACGAGTTGGACTGAAGCTTTCTTT.

The CDR3 is CASTQGQGPYGYTF. In nucleotides, the CDR3 is TGTGCCAGCACCCAGGGACAGGGCCCCTATGGCTACACCTTC. The chain carries TRBV2 and TRBJ1-2, with TRBD1 identical over 9 bases. This CDR3 contains 14 residues. J lost 4 bases, V lost 7 bases, and 7 bases had no gene match. The germline V gene has CDR1 SNHLY and CDR2 FYNNEI.

The chain recombines TRBV10-1 with TRBJ1-1, with D uncertain. Germline assignment: CDR1 WNHNN and CDR2 SYGVQD (reference sequence). The CDR3 runs to 14 residues. Trimming left V 6 bases short and J 4 bases short, with 15 bases between. For the CDR3, the DNA is TGCGCCAGCAGCCCAGGACGGGCGGGCACTGAAGCTTTCTTT. This gives the protein CASSPGRAGTEAFF.

The CDR3, as DNA: TGTGCCAGCAGGGCCCCCTTCGACAGGGGGCCAGCTAATTCACCCCTCCACTTT. This translates into CASRAPFDRGPANSPLHF. The chain carries TRBV25-1 and TRBJ1-6; TRBD1 matches at 10 bases. CDR1 is MGHDK, CDR2 SYGVNS, per germline. V dropped 6 bases and J dropped 6; count of bases not matched to a gene: 14. The CDR3 covers 18 residues.

The chain is built from TRBV5-6 and TRBJ2-5; TRBD1 is a possible D gene (6 bases). The DNA end is a closer match to TRBJ2-7, so the J assignment may be wrong. Germline assignment: CDR1 SGHDT and CDR2 YYEEEE. The CDR3 is 16 residues long. The CDR3 reads CASSPYGTPVQYEQYF. For the CDR3, the DNA is TGTGCCAGCAGCCCCTACGGGACACCGGTACAGTACGAGCAGTACTTC.

This clone was observed a single time. V is TRBV5-1 and J is TRBJ1-4; 9 nucleotides line up with TRBD1. This CDR3 spans 15 amino acids. The V gene's germline CDR1 is SGHRS and CDR2 YFSETQ. The ends lost 5 bases at V and 5 bases at J; junction bases unmatched: 7. DNA of the CDR3: TGCGCCAGCAGGCTGGGACAGGGTGAGAATGAAAAACTGTTTTTT. Amino acid sequence: CASRLGQGENEKLFF.

This clone was counted between two and nine times. The chain carries TRBV19 and TRBJ1-2; D remains unclear. The V and J ends lost 5 bases and 4 bases respectively, with 5 bases between them. CDR3 length equals 11 residues. The germline gives CDR1 LNHDA, CDR2 SQIVND (reference sequence). CDR3 coding DNA: TGTGCCAGTAGTGTCATCTATGGCTACACCTTC. This gives the protein CASSVIYGYTF.

This chain joins TRBV7-6 and TRBJ2-3; D uncertain. CDR1 is SGHVS, CDR2 FNYEAQ, per germline. V lost 5 bases, J lost 0 bases, and 12 bases lay in between. The CDR3 sequence is 15 residues long. The CDR3 nucleotides are TGTGCCAGCAGCCCTCTAACCTCTAGCACAGATACGCAGTATTTT. Residues: CASSPLTSSTDTQYF. Filled out from reference TRBV7-6 and TRBJ2-3, the complete variable domain reads GAGVSQSPRYKVTKRGQDVALRCDPISGHVSLYWYRQALGQGPEFLTYFNYEAQQDKSGLPNDRFSAERPEGSISTLTIQRTEQRDSAMYRCASSPLTSSTDTQYFGPGTRLTVL.

The chain is built from TRBV25-1 and TRBJ2-2; TRBD2 matches at 8 bases. Germline CDR1 MGHDK, CDR2 SYGVNS. The CDR3 loop spans 15 amino acids. V was pared by 5 bases and J by 6 bases, with 8 bases of the junction left unmatched. The CDR3 DNA reads as TGTGCCAGCAGTTCATCCGGGACTAGAGCCGGGGAGCTGTTTTTT. Translation: CASSSSGTRAGELFF.

This clone was counted once. The V gene is TRBV7-2, the J gene TRBJ2-1; 7 bases agree with TRBD2. Germline lookup yields CDR1 SGHTA and CDR2 FQGNSA. This CDR3 region has 17 residues. V was pared by 5 bases and J by 7 bases, with 17 bases of the junction left unmatched. For the CDR3, the DNA is TGTGCCAGCAGCCCCACCGTAGCGCGGGGGACCAGAAATGAGCAGTTCTTC. Its translation: CASSPTVARGTRNEQFF.

In nucleotides, the CDR3 is TGCGCCAGCAGCAGTAGCGGGGCAGATACGCAGTATTTT. It translates to CASSSSGADTQYF. This chain uses TRBV4-3 with TRBJ2-3, with TRBD2 matching 8 bases. Trimming took 5 bases from V and 4 from J; bases not matched to a gene: 2. There are 13 residues in the CDR3. The V gene's germline CDR1 is LGHNA and CDR2 YSLEER.

The sample holds one count of this clone. The rearrangement links TRBV10-3 to TRBJ1-1; weak D call: TRBD1 (6 bases). The V end lost 0 bases, the J end lost 6 bases, and 8 bases lay between the germline ends. The CDR3 runs 13 residues. Germline loops: CDR1 ENHRY, CDR2 SYGVKD. The CDR3 loop reads CAISESGGPEAFF. Written as DNA, the CDR3 is TGTGCCATCAGTGAGTCGGGGGGGCCTGAAGCTTTCTTT.

The chain employs TRBV19 and TRBJ2-5; D is ambiguous. V gave up 7 bases and J gave up 2 bases, with 11 bases separating them. In germline, CDR1 is LNHDA, CDR2 SQIVND (reference sequence). CDR3 length equals 13 residues. The CDR3 DNA is TGTGCCAGTAACCCGCCAGGTCAAGAGACCCAGTACTTC. Its protein product is CASNPPGQETQYF.

The chain joins TRBV4-1 to TRBJ2-7; no clear D. The CDR3 spans 16 residues. Trimming removed 0 bases from V and 0 bases from J, with 12 bases in between. The germline CDR1 and CDR2 sequences are MGHRA and YSYEKL. CDR3 nucleotides: TGCGCCAGCAGCCAAGACGGGTCCAAAAGCTCCTACGAGCAGTACTTC. The encoded protein is CASSQDGSKSSYEQYF.

This chain uses TRBV11-2 with TRBJ2-5; 11 positions match TRBD2. V shed 4 bases and J 2 bases; nucleotides not matched to a gene: 6. There are 16 residues in the CDR3. Per the germline V gene, CDR1 is SGHAT and CDR2 is FQNNGV. DNA of the CDR3: TGTGCCAGCAGCTCCGGACTAGCGGGCAGACAAGAGACCCAGTACTTC. Its translation: CASSSGLAGRQETQYF.

The V call is TRBV7-2, the J call TRBJ2-3, with 7 bases lining up with TRBD1. The CDR3 has 16 amino acids. Trimming removed 7 bases from V and 0 bases from J; junction bases left unmatched: 10. CDR1 is SGHTA and CDR2 is FQGNSA in the germline V gene. CDR3: CASTRQGTTSTDTQYF. The CDR3 DNA follows: TGTGCCAGCACCAGACAGGGTACAACTAGCACAGATACGCAGTATTTT.

This chain links TRBV11-2 with TRBJ2-5, with 7 bases aligning to TRBD1. The DNA matches TRBJ2-7 better at its end, which makes the J call doubtful. Germline CDR1 reads SGHAT; CDR2 reads FQNNGV. CDR3 size: 15 residues. The CDR3 sequence: CASSLDTGDVYEQYF. Here the CDR3 DNA reads TGTGCCAGCAGCTTAGACACAGGGGACGTCTACGAGCAGTACTTC.

The rearrangement links TRBV15 to TRBJ2-7, with D possibly being TRBD1 (5 bases). Germline CDR1 is LNHNV and CDR2 is YYDKDF (reference sequence). V shed 0 bases and J shed 4 bases, with 10 bases lying between them. This CDR3 spans 14 amino acids. CDR3 DNA: TGTGCCACCAGCAGAGATCGGGCAGGGTACGAGCAGTACTTC. Translated: CATSRDRAGYEQYF. The complete variable domain, with remaining parts taken from reference TRBV15 and TRBJ2-7, reads DAMVIQNPRYQVTQFGKPVTLSCSQTLNHNVMYWYQQKSSQAPKLLFHYYDKDFNNEADTPDNFQSRRPNTSFCFLDIRSPGLGDTAMYLCATSRDRAGYEQYFGPGTRLTVT.